Presented here are 20 T cell receptor beta chains from one specimen sequenced in a study of glioma-infiltrating T cells. Amplification of TCR alpha and beta CDR3 regions from RNA used iRepertoire nested multiplex PCR. TCRdb reprocessed the multiplex PCR reads with MiXCR, giving one entry per CDR3 protein. The table shows around 350,000 distinct CDR3 sequences, with 35% to 45% occurring only once. The sequenced sample was glioma tissue, nonneoplastic brain tissue, or PBMCs (not recorded which). Receptors were obtained from a human donor with low-grade glioma or glioblastoma, undergoing nonglioma brain surgery, or in good health (not recorded which).

This clonotype was seen just once. For the CDR3, the DNA is TGTGCCAGCAGTTTTACAGGACCCAATGAGCAGTTCTTC. This gives the protein CASSFTGPNEQFF. The chain couples TRBV28 to TRBJ2-1, with D possibly being TRBD1 (5 bases). The CDR3 sequence is 13 residues long. Germline V CDR1 and CDR2: MDHEN, SYDVKM. V was pared by 3 bases and J by 6 bases, with 9 bases between.

This clonotype was counted a single time. The chain carries TRBV12-3 or TRBV12-4 and TRBJ2-7, with D perhaps matching TRBD2 (5 bases). V shed 0 bases and J shed 7 bases, with 13 bases lying between them. This CDR3 contains 14 residues. CDR3 residues: CASSLAGDLGEQYF. The CDR3 region has the DNA TGTGCCAGCAGTTTAGCGGGAGATCTCGGAGAGCAGTACTTC.

This chain joins TRBV12-3 or TRBV12-4 and TRBJ1-1, with 7 positions matching TRBD1. The CDR3 extends over 13 amino acids. The J segment lost 4 bases and the V segment lost 6 bases, leaving 5 bases of the junction unmatched. The chain's CDR3 is CASSHRGSTEAFF. The CDR3 nucleotides read TGTGCCAGCAGCCACAGGGGATCCACTGAAGCTTTCTTT.

The chain has TRBV24-1 and TRBJ2-1, with D possibly matching TRBD1 (6 bases). Germline-derived CDR1 and CDR2 are KGHDR and SFDVKD. V lost 2 bases, J lost 8 bases, and 21 bases lay in between. This CDR3 spans 17 amino acids. The CDR3 region is CATSDSVRDKRYYEQFF. The CDR3 DNA reads as TGTGCCACCAGTGATTCCGTCCGGGACAAACGGTACTATGAGCAGTTCTTC.

This clonotype showed up many times. The J gene is TRBJ2-7, the V gene TRBV28; D gene uncertain. Trimming took 3 bases from V and 3 from J, leaving 6 bases between them. CDR3 length: 12 residues. The germline V gene has CDR1 MDHEN and CDR2 SYDVKM. The CDR3: CASSFLDYEQYF. DNA of the CDR3: TGTGCCAGCAGTTTCCTAGACTACGAGCAGTACTTC.

The J gene is TRBJ1-6, the V gene TRBV14, with D possibly being TRBD1 (5 bases). This CDR3 is 14 amino acids long. V was pared by 4 bases and J by 10 bases, with 14 bases between. CDR1 is SGHDN, CDR2 FVKESK, per germline. The CDR3, as DNA: TGTGCCAGCAGCCCGTGGAGAGGGGACTCACCCCTCCACTTT. Protein sequence: CASSPWRGDSPLHF.

The V gene is TRBV6-1, the J gene TRBJ2-1; D may match TRBD1 or TRBD2 (6 bases each). The CDR3 extends over 16 amino acids. CDR1 is MNHNS, CDR2 SASEGT, per germline. V lost 6 bases and J 6 bases, leaving 21 bases between the germline ends. The CDR3, as DNA: TGTGCCAGCAGCCAAGGGGGGCTTAGTTCCCGCAATGAGCAGTTCTTC. Translation: CASSQGGLSSRNEQFF.

This chain joins TRBV19 and TRBJ2-4; 9 nucleotides line up with TRBD1. V lost 5 bases to trimming and J lost 8 bases; unmatched junction nucleotides: 13. The CDR3 sequence is 16 residues long. Germline V gene data show CDR1 as LNHDA and CDR2 as SQIVND (reference sequence). This chain's CDR3 is CASSLTGTGIWDIQYF. The CDR3 bases are TGTGCCAGTAGTCTAACCGGGACAGGGATATGGGACATTCAGTACTTC.

The genes are TRBV3-1 and TRBJ2-3, with a possible D match to TRBD2 (5 bases). Trimming pared 8 bases from V and 2 bases from J, leaving 17 bases between. The CDR3 is 15 amino acids. CDR1 LGHDT and CDR2 YNNKEL come from the germline V gene (reference sequence). The CDR3: CASVPFSGTTDTQYF. CDR3 sequence (DNA): TGTGCCAGCGTACCGTTCTCGGGAACCACAGATACGCAGTATTTT.

This clonotype was seen repeatedly, ten times or more. The chain employs TRBV28 and TRBJ2-7; D is unclear. The CDR3 is 12 amino acids. The germline V gene encodes CDR1 MDHEN and CDR2 SYDVKM. V was pared by 3 bases and J by 5 bases, with 8 bases between. CDR3: CASSFGSHEQYF. CDR3 nucleotide sequence: TGTGCCAGCAGTTTCGGGTCGCACGAGCAGTACTTC.

This clonotype was seen many times. The chain combines TRBV20-1 with TRBJ2-3; D perhaps matches TRBD2 (7 bases). CDR1 and CDR2 from the germline V gene are DFQATT and SNEGSKA (reference sequence). The CDR3 runs 12 residues. The CDR3 DNA reads as TGCAGCAAGAGGGGGGGAACAGATACGCAGTATTTT. Its protein is CSKRGGTDTQYF.

This clonotype has a single count. The chain employs TRBV19 and TRBJ2-7; possibly TRBD1 for D (5 bases). V dropped 11 bases and J dropped 4 bases, with 21 bases sitting between them. CDR1 is LNHDA and CDR2 is SQIVND in the germline V gene (reference sequence). The CDR3 totals 14 residues. The CDR3 is CASSIGGWTYEQYF. CDR3 sequence (DNA): TGTGCCTCCTCAATAGGTGGATGGACATACGAGCAGTACTTC. The whole variable domain, filled in from reference TRBV19 and TRBJ2-7, reads DGGITQSPKYLFRKEGQNVTLSCEQNLNHDAMYWYRQDPGQGLRLIYYSQIVNDFQKGDIAEGYSVSREKKESFPLTVTSAQKNPTAFYLCASSIGGWTYEQYFGPGTRLTVT.

This chain links TRBV29-1 with TRBJ1-1; D may be TRBD1 (6 bases). The CDR3 is made up of 12 amino acids. Germline V gene sequence: CDR1 SQVTM, CDR2 ANQGSEA. CDR3 nucleotide sequence: TGCAGAGTACAGGGCGGGAACACTGAAGCTTTCTTT. Translating it yields CRVQGGNTEAFF.

Regarding this clonotype: With a much larger clone just one base away, this may be a read error. The chain carries TRBV27 and TRBJ2-7, with D maybe TRBD2 (5 bases). The CDR3 contains 13 residues. The V gene's germline CDR1 is MNHEY and CDR2 SMNVEV (reference sequence). The ends were cut back, 5 bases at V and 4 bases at J, with 12 bases in the middle. The CDR3 protein is CASSPGIPYEQYF. CDR3 sequence (DNA): TGTGCCAGCAGTCCCGGGATCCCGTACGAGCAGTACTTC.

Details on this clonotype: Germline is not matched at one junction end, which may reflect a read error. This chain joins TRBV20-1 and TRBJ2-3; maybe TRBD2 (6 bases). The CDR3 has 14 residues. Germline V gives CDR1 DFQATT, CDR2 SNEGSKA (reference sequence). As DNA, the CDR3 is TGCAGTGCTAGACCCGCTACTAGCACAGATACGAAGTATTTT. Encoded protein: CSARPATSTDTKYF.

In the case of this clonotype: This may come from a read error, since a much larger clone is one base off. V and J are TRBV20-1 and TRBJ1-1; D not resolved. The length of the CDR3 is 15 residues. Germline V gene lookup returns CDR1 DFQATT and CDR2 SNEGSKA (reference sequence). V lost 0 bases and J lost 4, with 15 bases in between. CDR3 amino acids: CSARDGLWASTEAFF. In DNA, the CDR3 is TGCAGTGCTAGAGATGGGCTCTGGGCGAGCACTGAAGCTTTCTTT.

This clonotype was seen once. A much larger clonotype is one base distant, so this may be a read error. This chain uses TRBV27 with TRBJ2-1; D remains unclear. This CDR3 is built from 13 residues. Per the germline V gene, CDR1 is MNHEY and CDR2 is SMNVEV (reference sequence). Here the CDR3 DNA reads TGTGCCAGCAGTCCCCGAGGCCTCAATGTGCAGTTCTTC. Translation gives CASSPRGLNVQFF.

This clonotype was observed at least ten times. The V gene is TRBV28, the J gene TRBJ1-2; D is unclear. The CDR3 runs to 11 residues. Germline assignment: CDR1 MDHEN and CDR2 SYDVKM. The CDR3, as DNA: TGTGCTACCCGGCATGCTAGAGGCTACACCTTC. Translation gives CATRHARGYTF.

The chain carries TRBV25-1 and TRBJ2-7; 8 bases align to TRBD2. The V segment lost 9 bases and the J segment 3 bases; nucleotides outside the gene matches: 13. In germline, CDR1 is MGHDK, CDR2 SYGVNS. The CDR3 loop spans 15 amino acids. CDR3 in amino acids: CARVLTGTSVYEQYF. The CDR3, as DNA: TGTGCCAGAGTATTAACGGGGACTAGTGTCTACGAGCAGTACTTC.

The chain joins TRBV27 to TRBJ2-4; 7 bases align to TRBD2. The junction had 12 bases not matched to a gene; V was cut back by 6 bases and J by 1 base. The CDR3 spans 17 residues. Per the germline V gene, CDR1 is MNHEY and CDR2 is SMNVEV (reference sequence). The chain's CDR3 is CASSQAGGRGAKNIQYF. The CDR3 DNA follows: TGTGCCAGCAGCCAAGCTGGCGGGAGAGGTGCCAAAAACATTCAGTACTTC.